Listed here is a single T cell receptor beta chain. The antigen is not known. The protocol was immunoSEQ multiplex PCR, while the TCRdb copy is restricted to in-frame clones and leaves out a portion. The data contain under 50,000 clones, 92% of them seen just once; the ten biggest clones take up roughly 9%. CDR1 LNHDA and CDR2 SQIVND come from the germline V gene (reference sequence). The V end lost 4 bases, the J end lost 1 base, and 16 bases lay between the germline ends. The CDR3 is made up of 16 amino acids. This entry belongs to a study of OX40 agonist ivuxolimab in advanced cancers. Study-level information: Given to patients was ivuxolimab, an agonistic anti-OX40 (CD134) antibody. Patients undergoing dose escalation presented with hepatocellular carcinoma, melanoma, renal cell or head and neck cancer. Study findings and constraints: No determination was made of the antigen specificity of the expanded peripheral T cells. Some of the nonresponding patients also showed low levels of normalized T-cell clonal expansion.

The J gene is TRBJ1-1, the V gene TRBV19; D remains unclear. The input for sequencing was CD4+ or CD8+ T cells sorted from blood, taken in a trial of the OX40 agonist ivuxolimab. The TCR comes from an adult with an advanced solid tumor such as melanoma, head and neck, liver or kidney cancer. CDR3 sequence (DNA): TGTGCCAGTAGTACCCCCAAAGTGGCGGGGAACACTGAAGCTTTCTTT. Its translation: CASSTPKVAGNTEAFF.